What follows is one T cell receptor beta chain and its context. Its antigen is not known. The data belong to a study of cytomegalovirus exposure and HLA in healthy donors. 60 Vbeta and 13 Jbeta primers were used in PCR. Only in-frame clones appear in the TCRdb table, and some are missing; sequencing was by immunoSEQ multiplex PCR. The sample consists of 150,000 to 200,000 clones, almost 85% of them appearing once. Losses at the gene ends were 5 bases for V and 5 bases for J; bases not matched to a gene: 7. From germline, CDR1 is MDHEN and CDR2 SYDVKM. The CDR3 is made up of 15 amino acids. Whole-study findings and limits: The study put 150 to 200 TCR beta chains on its list as cytomegalovirus-associated. Productive rates of about 87% or about 30% were seen for most TCR beta V segments in an earlier analysis. The only immune exposure information that was available was CMV serostatus. Later analysis suggested links between common viral pathogens and several top significant clusters.

The chain carries TRBV28 and TRBJ1-4, with TRBD1 identical over 8 bases. This TCR was sampled from a woman between 50 and 59 years old in good health and CMV-seronegative. The sample was PBMCs. The DNA for the CDR3 is TGTGCCAGCAGTCCCACCGACAGGGGAAATGAAAAACTGTTTTTT. The encoded protein is CASSPTDRGNEKLFF. Together with reference TRBV28 and TRBJ1-4, the CDR3 gives the full variable domain: DVKVTQSSRYLVKRTGEKVFLECVQDMDHENMFWYRQDPGLGLRLIYFSYDVKMKEKGDIPEGYSVSREKKERFSLILESASTNQTSMYLCASSPTDRGNEKLFFGSGTQLSVL.